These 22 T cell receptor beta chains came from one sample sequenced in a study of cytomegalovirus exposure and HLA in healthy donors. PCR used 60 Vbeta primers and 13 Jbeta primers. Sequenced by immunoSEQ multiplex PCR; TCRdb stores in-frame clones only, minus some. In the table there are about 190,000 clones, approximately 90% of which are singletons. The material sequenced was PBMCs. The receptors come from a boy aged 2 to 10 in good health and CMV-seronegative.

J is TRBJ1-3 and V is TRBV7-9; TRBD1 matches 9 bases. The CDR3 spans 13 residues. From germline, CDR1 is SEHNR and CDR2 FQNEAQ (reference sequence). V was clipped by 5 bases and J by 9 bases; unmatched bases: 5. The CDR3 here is CASSQTDRGTIYF. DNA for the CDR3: TGTGCCAGCAGCCAGACGGACAGGGGCACCATATATTTT.

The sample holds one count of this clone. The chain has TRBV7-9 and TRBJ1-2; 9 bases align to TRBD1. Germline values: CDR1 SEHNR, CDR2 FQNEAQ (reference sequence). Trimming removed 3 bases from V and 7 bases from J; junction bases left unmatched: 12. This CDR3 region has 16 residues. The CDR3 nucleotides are TGTGCCAGCAGCTTGTCCGGCCTACAGGGGGCGGGTGGCTACACCTTC. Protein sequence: CASSLSGLQGAGGYTF.

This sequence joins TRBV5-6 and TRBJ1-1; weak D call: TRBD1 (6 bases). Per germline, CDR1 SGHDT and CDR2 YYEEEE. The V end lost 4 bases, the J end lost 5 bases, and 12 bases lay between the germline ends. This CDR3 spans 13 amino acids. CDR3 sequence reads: CASSQGPGTEAFF. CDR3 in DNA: TGTGCCAGCAGCCAGGGGCCAGGGACTGAAGCTTTCTTT.

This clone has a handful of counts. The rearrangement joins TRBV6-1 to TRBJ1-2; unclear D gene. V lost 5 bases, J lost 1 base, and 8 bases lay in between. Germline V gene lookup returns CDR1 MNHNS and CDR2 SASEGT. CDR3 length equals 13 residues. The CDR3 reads CASSTTVNYGYTF. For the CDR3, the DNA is TGTGCCAGCAGTACTACTGTTAACTATGGCTACACCTTC.

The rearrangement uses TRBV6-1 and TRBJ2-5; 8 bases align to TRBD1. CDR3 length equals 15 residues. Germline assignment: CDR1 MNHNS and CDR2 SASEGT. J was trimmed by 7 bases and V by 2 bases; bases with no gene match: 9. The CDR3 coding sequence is TGTGCCAGCAGTGAATTGACCACAGGGGGTCTGACCCAGTACTTC. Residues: CASSELTTGGLTQYF.

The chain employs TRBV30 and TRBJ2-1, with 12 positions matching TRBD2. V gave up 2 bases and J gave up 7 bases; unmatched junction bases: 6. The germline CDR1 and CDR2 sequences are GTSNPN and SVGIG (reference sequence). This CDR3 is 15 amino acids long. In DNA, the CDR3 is TGTGCCTGGAGTTGGGAACTAGCGGGAGGTAATGAGCAGTTCTTC. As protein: CAWSWELAGGNEQFF.

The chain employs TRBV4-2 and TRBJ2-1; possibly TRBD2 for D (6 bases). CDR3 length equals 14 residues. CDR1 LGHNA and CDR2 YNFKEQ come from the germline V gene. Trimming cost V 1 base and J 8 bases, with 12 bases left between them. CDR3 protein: CASSQASASDEQFF. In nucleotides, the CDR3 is TGTGCCAGCAGCCAAGCGAGCGCTAGCGATGAGCAGTTCTTC.

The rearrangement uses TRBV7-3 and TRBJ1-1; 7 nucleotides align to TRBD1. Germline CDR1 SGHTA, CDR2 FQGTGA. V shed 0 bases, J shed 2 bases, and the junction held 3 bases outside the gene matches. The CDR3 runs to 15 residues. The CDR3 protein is CASSLTGTANTEAFF. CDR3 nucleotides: TGTGCCAGCAGCTTAACCGGGACAGCCAACACTGAAGCTTTCTTT.

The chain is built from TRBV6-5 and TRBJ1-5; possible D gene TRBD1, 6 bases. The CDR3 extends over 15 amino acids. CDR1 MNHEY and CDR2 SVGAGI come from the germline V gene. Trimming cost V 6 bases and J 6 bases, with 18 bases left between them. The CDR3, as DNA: TGTGCCAGCAGCAATGCGGGGGTAGGGGGTCAGCCCCAGCATTTT. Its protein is CASSNAGVGGQPQHF.

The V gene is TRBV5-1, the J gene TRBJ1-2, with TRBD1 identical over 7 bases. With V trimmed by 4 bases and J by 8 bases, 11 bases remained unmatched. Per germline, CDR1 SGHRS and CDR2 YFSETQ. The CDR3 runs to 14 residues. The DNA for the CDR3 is TGCGCCAGCAGCCAAGGGACAGTCCCGTTGGGCTACACCTTC. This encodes CASSQGTVPLGYTF.

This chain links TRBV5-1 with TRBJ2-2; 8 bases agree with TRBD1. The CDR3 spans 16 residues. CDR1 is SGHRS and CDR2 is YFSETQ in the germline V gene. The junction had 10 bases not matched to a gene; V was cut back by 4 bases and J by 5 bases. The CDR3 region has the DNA TGCGCCAGCAGCCCCCAGAATCAGGGGGCAACCGGGGAGCTGTTTTTT. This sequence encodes CASSPQNQGATGELFF.

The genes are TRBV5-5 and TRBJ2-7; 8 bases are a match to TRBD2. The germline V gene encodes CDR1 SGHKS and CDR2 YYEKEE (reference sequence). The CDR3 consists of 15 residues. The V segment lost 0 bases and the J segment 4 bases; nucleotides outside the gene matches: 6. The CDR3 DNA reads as TGTGCCAGCAGCTTGGATACTAGCGGAATATACGAGCAGTACTTC. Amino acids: CASSLDTSGIYEQYF.

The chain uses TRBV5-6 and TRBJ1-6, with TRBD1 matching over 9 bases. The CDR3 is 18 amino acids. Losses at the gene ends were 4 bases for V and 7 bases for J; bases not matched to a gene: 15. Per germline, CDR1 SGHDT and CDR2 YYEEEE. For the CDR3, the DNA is TGTGCCAGCAGCGCCGCCGGGACAGGGAGCCGGTCCAATTCACCCCTCCACTTT. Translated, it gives CASSAAGTGSRSNSPLHF.

The CDR3 DNA follows: TGTGCCAGCAGTCACTCGCTGGGAGGAGGGACTGAAGCTTTCTTT. Translated, it gives CASSHSLGGGTEAFF. The chain links TRBV28 to TRBJ1-1; D remains unclear. V gave up 5 bases and J gave up 5 bases, with 18 bases separating them. Germline V gene data show CDR1 as MDHEN and CDR2 as SYDVKM. This CDR3 comprises 15 residues.

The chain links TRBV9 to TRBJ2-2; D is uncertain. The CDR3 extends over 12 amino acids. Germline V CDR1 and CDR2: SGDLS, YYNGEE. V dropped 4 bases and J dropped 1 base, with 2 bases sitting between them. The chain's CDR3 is CASSLNTGELFF. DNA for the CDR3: TGTGCCAGCAGCCTGAACACCGGGGAGCTGTTTTTT.

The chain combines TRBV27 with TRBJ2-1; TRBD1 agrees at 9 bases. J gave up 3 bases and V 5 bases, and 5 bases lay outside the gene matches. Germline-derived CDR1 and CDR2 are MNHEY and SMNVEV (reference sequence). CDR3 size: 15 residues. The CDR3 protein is CASSPRQGGYNEQFF. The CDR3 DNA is TGTGCCAGCAGTCCCCGACAGGGGGGCTACAATGAGCAGTTCTTC.

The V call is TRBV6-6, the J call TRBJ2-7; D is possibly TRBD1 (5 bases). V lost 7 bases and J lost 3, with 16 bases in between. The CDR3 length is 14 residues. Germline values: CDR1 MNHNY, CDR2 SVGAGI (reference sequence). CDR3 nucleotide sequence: TGTGCCAGCAAACCGGACATTGGAGTCTACGAGCAGTACTTC. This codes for CASKPDIGVYEQYF.

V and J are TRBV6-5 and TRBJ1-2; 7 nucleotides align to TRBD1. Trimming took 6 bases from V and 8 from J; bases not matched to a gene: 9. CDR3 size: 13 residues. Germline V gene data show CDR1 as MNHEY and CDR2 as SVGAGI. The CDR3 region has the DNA TGTGCCAGCAGGGAATCAGGGGGTGTGGGCTACACCTTC. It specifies CASRESGGVGYTF.

Here the CDR3 reads CASSPRDSSSYEQYF. CDR3 sequence (DNA): TGTGCCAGCAGCCCCCGGGACTCGAGCTCCTACGAGCAGTACTTC. The gene calls are TRBV9 and TRBJ2-7; possibly TRBD2 for D (6 bases). From germline, CDR1 is SGDLS and CDR2 YYNGEE. The V gene lost 4 bases and the J gene lost 0 bases, with 14 bases spanning the gap. The CDR3 totals 15 residues.

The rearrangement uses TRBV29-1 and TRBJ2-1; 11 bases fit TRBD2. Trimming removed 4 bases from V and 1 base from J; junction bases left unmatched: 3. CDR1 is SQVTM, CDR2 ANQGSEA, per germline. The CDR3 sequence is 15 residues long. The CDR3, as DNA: TGCAGCGTTGCGATAGCGGGAGGGTCCTACAATGAGCAGTTCTTC. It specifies CSVAIAGGSYNEQFF.

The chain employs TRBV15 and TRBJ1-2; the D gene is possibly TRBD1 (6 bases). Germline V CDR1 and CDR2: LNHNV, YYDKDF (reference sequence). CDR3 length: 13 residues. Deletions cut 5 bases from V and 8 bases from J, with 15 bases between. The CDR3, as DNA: TGTGCCACCAGCGGGGGCCGACCGGACGGCTACACCTTC. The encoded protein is CATSGGRPDGYTF.

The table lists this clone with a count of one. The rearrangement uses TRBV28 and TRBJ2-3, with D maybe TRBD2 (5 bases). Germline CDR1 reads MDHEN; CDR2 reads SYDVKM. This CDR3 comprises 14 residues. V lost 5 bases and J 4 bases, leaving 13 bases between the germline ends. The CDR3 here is CASSLSDSPDTQYF. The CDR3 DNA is TGTGCCAGCAGTCTTTCGGACTCACCAGATACGCAGTATTTT.